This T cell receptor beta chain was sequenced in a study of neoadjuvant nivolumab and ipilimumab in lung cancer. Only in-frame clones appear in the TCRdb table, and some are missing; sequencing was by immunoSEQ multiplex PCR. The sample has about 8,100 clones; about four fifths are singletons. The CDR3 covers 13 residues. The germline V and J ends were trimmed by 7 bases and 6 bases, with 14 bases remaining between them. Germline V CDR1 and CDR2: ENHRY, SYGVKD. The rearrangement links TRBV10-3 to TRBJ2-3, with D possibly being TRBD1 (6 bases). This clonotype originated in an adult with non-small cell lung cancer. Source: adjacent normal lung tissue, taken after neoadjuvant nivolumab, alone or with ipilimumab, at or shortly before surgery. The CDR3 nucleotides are TGTGCCATCACCCCTCAGACAGGTGATACGCAGTATTTT. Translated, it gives CAITPQTGDTQYF.